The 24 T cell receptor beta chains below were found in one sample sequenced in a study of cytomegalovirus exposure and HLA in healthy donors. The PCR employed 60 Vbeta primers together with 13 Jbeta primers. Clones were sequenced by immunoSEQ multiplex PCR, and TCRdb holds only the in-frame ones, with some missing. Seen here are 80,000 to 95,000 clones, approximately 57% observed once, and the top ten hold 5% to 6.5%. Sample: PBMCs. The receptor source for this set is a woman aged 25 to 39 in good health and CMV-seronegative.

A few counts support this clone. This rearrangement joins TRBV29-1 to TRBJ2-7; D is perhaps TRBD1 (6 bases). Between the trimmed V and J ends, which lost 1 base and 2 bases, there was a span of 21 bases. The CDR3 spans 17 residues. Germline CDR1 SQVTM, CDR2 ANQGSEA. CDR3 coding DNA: TGCAGCGTTGAAGGCTTAGATGGGCAGGGGAACACCTACGAGCAGTACTTC. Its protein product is CSVEGLDGQGNTYEQYF.

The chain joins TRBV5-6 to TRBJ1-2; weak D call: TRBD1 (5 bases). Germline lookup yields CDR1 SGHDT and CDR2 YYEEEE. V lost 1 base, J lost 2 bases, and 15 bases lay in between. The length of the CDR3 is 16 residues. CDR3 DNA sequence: TGTGCCAGCAGCTTGTGGGTAGGGGCCGGCAACTATGGCTACACCTTC. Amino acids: CASSLWVGAGNYGYTF.

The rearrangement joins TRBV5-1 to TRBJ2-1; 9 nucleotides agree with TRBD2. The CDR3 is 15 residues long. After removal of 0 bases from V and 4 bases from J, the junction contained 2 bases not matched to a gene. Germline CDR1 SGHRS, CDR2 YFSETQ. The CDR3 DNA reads TGCGCCAGCAGCTTGGCTAGCGGGGCTTACAATGAGCAGTTCTTC. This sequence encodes CASSLASGAYNEQFF.

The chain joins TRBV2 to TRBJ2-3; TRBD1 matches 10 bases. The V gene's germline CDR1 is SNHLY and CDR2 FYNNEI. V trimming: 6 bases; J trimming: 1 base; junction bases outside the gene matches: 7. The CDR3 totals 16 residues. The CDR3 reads CASSVAGTGGTDTQYF. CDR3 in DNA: TGTGCCAGCAGCGTTGCCGGGACAGGGGGCACAGATACGCAGTATTTT.

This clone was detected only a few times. In DNA, the CDR3 is TGTGCCAGCAGCTCGGGACAGAGCACAGATACGCAGTATTTT. This gives the protein CASSSGQSTDTQYF. This chain uses TRBV7-9 with TRBJ2-3, with 7 bases matching TRBD1. The germline CDR1 and CDR2 sequences are SEHNR and FQNEAQ (reference sequence). The V and J ends lost 4 bases and 0 bases, in that order; junction bases with no gene match: 1. The CDR3 is 14 amino acids.

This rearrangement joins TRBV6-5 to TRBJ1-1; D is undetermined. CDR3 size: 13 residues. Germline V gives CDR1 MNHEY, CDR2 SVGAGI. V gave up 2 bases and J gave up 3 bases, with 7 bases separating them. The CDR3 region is CASSYGEDTEAFF. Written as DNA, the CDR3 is TGTGCCAGCAGTTACGGAGAGGACACTGAAGCTTTCTTT.

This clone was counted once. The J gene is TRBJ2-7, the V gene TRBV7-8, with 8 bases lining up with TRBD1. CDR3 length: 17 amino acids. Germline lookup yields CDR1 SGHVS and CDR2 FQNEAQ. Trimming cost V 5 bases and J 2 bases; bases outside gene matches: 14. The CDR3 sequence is CASSPEGRQGPTYEQYF. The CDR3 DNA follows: TGTGCCAGCAGCCCAGAGGGGCGACAGGGGCCAACCTACGAGCAGTACTTC.

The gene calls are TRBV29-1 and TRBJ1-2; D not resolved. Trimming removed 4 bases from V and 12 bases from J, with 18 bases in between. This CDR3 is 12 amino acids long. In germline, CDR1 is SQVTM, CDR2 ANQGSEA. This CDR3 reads CSVVSGVLGNTF. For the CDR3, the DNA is TGCAGCGTTGTGAGCGGTGTATTGGGCAACACCTTC.

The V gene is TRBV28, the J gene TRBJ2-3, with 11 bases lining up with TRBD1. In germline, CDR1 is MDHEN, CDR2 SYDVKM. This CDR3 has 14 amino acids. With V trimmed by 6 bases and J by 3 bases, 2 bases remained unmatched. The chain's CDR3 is CASSWDRGTDTQYF. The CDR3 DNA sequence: TGTGCCAGCAGCTGGGACAGGGGGACAGATACGCAGTATTTT.

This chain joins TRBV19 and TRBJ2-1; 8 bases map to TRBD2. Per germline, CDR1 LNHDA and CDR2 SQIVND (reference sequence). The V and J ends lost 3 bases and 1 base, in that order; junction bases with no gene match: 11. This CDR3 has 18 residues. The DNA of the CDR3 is TGTGCCAGTAGTATCTACCCGGGGGGGGCTGGATCCTACAATGAGCAGTTCTTC. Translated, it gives CASSIYPGGAGSYNEQFF.

This chain's CDR3 is CASSSSPGGFANTGELFF. Written as DNA, the CDR3 is TGTGCCAGCAGTTCATCCCCCGGAGGGTTCGCGAACACCGGGGAGCTGTTTTTT. V is TRBV27 and J is TRBJ2-2, with D possibly TRBD2 on 6 matching bases. Germline V CDR1 and CDR2: MNHEY, SMNVEV (reference sequence). The length of the CDR3 is 18 residues. Trimming left V 4 bases short and J 0 bases short, with 18 bases between.

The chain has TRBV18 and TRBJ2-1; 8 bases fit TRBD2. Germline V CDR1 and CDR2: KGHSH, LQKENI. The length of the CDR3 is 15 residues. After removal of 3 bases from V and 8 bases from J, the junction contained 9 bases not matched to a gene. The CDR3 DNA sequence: TGTGCCAGCTCACCTCCCGTCGGGGGGGCGCATGAGCAGTTCTTC. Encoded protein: CASSPPVGGAHEQFF. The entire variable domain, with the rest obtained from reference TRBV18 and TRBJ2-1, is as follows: NAGVMQNPRHLVRRRGQEARLRCSPMKGHSHVYWYRQLPEEGLKFMVYLQKENIIDESGMPKERFSAEFPKEGPSILRIQQVVRGDSAAYFCASSPPVGGAHEQFFGPGTRLTVL.

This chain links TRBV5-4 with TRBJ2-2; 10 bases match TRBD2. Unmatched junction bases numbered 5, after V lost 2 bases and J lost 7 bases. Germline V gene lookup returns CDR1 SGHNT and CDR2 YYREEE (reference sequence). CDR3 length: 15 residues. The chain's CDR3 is CASSLELAGVGELFF. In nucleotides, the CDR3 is TGTGCCAGCAGCTTAGAGCTAGCGGGGGTCGGGGAGCTGTTTTTT.

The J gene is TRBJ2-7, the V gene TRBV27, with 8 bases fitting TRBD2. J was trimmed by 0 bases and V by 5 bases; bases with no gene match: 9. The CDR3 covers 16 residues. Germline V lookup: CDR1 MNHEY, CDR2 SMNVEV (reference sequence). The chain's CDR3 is CASSPFREGHSYEQYF. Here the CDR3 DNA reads TGTGCCAGCAGTCCCTTCCGGGAGGGCCACTCCTACGAGCAGTACTTC.

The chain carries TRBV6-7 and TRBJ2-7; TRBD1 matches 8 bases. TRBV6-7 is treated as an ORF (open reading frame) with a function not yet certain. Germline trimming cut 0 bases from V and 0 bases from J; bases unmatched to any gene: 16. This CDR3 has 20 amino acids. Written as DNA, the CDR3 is TGTGCCAGCAGTTACTCGAATCACGCGGGACAGGCTTCTATCTCCTACGAGCAGTACTTC. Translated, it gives CASSYSNHAGQASISYEQYF.

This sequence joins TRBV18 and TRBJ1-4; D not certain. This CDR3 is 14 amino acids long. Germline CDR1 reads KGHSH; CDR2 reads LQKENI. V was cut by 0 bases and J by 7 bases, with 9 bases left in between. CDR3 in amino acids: CASSPPARSEKLFF. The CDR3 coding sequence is TGTGCCAGCTCACCACCGGCCCGTTCTGAAAAACTGTTTTTT.

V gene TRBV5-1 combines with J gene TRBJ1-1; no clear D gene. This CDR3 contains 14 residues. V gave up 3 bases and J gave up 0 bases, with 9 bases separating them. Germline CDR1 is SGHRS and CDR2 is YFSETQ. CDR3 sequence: CASSWQVMNTEAFF. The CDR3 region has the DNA TGCGCCAGCAGCTGGCAGGTCATGAACACTGAAGCTTTCTTT.

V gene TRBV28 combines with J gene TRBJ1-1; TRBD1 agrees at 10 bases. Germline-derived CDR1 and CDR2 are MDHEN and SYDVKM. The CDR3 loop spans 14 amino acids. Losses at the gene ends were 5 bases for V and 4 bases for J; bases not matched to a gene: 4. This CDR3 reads CASSPGQGSTEAFF. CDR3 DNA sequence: TGTGCCAGCAGTCCGGGACAGGGGAGCACTGAAGCTTTCTTT.

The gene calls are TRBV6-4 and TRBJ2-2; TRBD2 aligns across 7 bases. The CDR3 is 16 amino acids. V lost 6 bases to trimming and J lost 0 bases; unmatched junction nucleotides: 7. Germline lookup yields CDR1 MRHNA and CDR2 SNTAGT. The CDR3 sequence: CASRLGGGSNTGELFF. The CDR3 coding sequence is TGTGCCAGCAGATTGGGCGGGGGTTCGAACACCGGGGAGCTGTTTTTT.

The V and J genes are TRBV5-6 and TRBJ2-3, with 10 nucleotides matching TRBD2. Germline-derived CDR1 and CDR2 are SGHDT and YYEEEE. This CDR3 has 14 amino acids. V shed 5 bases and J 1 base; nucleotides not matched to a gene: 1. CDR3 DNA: TGTGCCAGCAGTGGGACTAGCGGCACAGATACGCAGTATTTT. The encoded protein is CASSGTSGTDTQYF.

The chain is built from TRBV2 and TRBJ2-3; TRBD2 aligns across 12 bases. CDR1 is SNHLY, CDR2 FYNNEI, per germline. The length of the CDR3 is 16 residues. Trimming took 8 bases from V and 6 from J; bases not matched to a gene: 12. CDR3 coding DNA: TGTGCCAGCCTCCGCGGACTAGCGGGATCTAAGGATACGCAGTATTTT. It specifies CASLRGLAGSKDTQYF.

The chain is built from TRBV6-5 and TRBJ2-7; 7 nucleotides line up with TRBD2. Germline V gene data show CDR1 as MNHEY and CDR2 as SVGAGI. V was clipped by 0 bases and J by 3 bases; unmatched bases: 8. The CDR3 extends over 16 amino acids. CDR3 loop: CASSYSAAAGYYEQYF. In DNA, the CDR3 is TGTGCCAGCAGTTACTCAGCCGCAGCGGGATACTACGAGCAGTACTTC.

The CDR3 region is CASSIGVSNRPSYEQYF. The CDR3 DNA sequence: TGTGCCAGTAGTATAGGTGTAAGCAACAGGCCTTCCTACGAGCAGTACTTC. The chain is built from TRBV19 and TRBJ2-7, with a tentative D call TRBD1 (5 bases). Trimming left V 1 base short and J 1 base short, with 17 bases between. Looked up from germline, CDR1 is LNHDA and CDR2 is SQIVND (reference sequence). The CDR3 has 17 residues.

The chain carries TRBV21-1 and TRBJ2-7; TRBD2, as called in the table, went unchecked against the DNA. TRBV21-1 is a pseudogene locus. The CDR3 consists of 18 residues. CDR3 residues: CASSMSGTIVEGSYEQYF. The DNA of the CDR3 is TGTGCCAGCAGCATGTCCGGGACTATAGTGGAGGGCTCCTACGAGCAGTACTTC.